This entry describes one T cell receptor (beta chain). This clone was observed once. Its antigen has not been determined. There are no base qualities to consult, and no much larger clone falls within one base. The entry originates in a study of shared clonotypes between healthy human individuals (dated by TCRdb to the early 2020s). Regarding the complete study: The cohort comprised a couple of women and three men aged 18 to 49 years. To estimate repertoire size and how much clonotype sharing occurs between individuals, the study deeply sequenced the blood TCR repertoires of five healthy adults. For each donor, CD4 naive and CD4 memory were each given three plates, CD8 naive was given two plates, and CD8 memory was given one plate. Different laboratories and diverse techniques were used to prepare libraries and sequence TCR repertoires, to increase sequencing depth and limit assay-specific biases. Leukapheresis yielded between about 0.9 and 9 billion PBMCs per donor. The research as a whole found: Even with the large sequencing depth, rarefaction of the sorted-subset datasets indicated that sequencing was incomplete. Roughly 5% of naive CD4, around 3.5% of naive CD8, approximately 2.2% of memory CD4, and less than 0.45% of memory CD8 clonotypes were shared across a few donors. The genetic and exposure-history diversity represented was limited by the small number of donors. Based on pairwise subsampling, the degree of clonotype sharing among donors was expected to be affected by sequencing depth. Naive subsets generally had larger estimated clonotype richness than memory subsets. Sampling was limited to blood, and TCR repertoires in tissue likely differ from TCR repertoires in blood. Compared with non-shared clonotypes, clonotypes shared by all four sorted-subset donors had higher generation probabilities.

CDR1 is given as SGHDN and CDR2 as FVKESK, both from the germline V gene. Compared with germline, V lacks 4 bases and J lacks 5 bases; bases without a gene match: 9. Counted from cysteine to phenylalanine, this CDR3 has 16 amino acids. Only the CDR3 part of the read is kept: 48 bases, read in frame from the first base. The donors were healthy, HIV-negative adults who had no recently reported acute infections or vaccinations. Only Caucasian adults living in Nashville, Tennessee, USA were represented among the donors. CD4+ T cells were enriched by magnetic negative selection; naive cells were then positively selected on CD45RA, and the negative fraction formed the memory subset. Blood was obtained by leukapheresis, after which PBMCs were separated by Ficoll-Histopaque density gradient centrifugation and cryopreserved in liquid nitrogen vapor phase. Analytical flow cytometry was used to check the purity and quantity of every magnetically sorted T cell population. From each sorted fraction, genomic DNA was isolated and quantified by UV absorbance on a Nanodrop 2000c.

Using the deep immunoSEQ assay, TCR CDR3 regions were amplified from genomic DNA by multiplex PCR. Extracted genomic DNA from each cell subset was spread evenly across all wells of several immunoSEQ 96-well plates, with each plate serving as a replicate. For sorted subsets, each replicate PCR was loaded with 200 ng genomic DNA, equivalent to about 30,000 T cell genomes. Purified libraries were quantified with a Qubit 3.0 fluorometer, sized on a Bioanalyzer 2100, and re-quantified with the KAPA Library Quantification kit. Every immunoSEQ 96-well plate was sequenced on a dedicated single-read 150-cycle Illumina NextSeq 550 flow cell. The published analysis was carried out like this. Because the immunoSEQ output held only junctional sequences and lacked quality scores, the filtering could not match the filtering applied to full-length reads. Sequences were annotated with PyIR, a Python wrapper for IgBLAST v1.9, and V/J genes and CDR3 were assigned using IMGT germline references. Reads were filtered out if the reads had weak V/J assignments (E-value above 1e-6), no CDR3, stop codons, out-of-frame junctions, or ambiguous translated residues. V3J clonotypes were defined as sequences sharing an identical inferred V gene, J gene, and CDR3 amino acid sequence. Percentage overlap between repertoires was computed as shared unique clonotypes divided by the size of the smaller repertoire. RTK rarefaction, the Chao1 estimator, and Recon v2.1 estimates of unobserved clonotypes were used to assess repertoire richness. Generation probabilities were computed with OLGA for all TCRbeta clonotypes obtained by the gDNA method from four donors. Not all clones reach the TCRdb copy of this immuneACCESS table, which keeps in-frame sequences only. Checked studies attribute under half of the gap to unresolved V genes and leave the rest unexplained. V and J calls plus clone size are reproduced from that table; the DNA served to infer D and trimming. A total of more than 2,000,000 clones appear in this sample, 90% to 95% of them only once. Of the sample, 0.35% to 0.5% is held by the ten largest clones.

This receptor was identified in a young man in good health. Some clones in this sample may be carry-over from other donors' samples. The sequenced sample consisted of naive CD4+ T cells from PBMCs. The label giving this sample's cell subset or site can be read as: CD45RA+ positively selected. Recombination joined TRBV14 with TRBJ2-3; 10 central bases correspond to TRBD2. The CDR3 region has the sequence CASSRPTSGTGDTQYF. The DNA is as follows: TGTGCCAGCAGCCGACCCACTAGCGGGACGGGAGATACGCAGTATTTT.